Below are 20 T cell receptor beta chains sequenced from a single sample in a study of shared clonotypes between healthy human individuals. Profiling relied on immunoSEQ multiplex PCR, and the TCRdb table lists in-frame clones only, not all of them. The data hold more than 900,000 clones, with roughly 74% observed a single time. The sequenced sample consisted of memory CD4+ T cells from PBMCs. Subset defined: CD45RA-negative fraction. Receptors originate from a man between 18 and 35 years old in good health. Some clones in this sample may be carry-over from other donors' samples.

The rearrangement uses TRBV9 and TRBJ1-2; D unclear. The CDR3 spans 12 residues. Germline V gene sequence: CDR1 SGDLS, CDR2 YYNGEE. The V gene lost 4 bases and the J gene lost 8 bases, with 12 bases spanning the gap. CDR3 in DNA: TGTGCCAGCAGCCGCGGACCGGTGGGCTACACCTTC. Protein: CASSRGPVGYTF.

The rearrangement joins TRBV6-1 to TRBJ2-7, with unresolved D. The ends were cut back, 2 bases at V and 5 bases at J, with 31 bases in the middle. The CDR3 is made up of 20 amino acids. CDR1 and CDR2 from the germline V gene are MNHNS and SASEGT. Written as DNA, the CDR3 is TGTGCCAGCAGTGAAAATGGCCGCGATAAGTCTTCCCGGACGCACGACGAGCAGTACTTC. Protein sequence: CASSENGRDKSSRTHDEQYF.

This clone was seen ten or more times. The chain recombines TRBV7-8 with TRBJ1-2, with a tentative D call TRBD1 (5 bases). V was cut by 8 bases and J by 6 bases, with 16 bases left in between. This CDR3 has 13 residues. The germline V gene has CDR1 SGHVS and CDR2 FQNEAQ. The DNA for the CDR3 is TGTGCCAGCCGGGGTTGGGGGAGTGATGGCTACACCTTC. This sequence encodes CASRGWGSDGYTF.

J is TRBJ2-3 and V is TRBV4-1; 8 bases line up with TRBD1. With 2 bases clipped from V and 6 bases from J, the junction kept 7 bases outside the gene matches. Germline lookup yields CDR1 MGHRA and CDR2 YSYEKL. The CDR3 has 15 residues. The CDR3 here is CASSQPRNRGDTQYF. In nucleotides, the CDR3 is TGCGCCAGCAGCCAACCCCGGAACAGGGGGGATACGCAGTATTTT.

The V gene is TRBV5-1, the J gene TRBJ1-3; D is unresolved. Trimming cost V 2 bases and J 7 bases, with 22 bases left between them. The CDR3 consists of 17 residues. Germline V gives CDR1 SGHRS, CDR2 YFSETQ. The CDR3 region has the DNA TGCGCCAGCAGCTTCAGAACCCCTCCCGTACCGGGTAACACCATATATTTT. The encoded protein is CASSFRTPPVPGNTIYF. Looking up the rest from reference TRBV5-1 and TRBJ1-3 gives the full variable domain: KAGVTQTPRYLIKTRGQQVTLSCSPISGHRSVSWYQQTPGQGLQFLFEYFSETQRNKGNFPGRFSGRQFSNSRSEMNVSTLELGDSALYLCASSFRTPPVPGNTIYFGEGSWLTVV.

The CDR3 nucleotides are TGTGCCAGCAACCCCACCTTGGTCGGGGGGCCCAGGGCTTTCTTT. It specifies CASNPTLVGGPRAFF. The V gene is TRBV28, the J gene TRBJ1-1; a weak D match, TRBD1 (6 bases). The germline V and J ends were trimmed by 7 bases and 11 bases, with 26 bases remaining between them. The germline V gene has CDR1 MDHEN and CDR2 SYDVKM. CDR3 size: 15 residues.

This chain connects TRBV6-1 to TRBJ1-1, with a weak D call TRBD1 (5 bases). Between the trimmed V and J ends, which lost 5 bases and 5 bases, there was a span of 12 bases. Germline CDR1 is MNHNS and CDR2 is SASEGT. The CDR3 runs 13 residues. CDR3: CASSRQPGTEAFF. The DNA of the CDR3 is TGTGCCAGCAGTCGACAGCCAGGAACTGAAGCTTTCTTT.

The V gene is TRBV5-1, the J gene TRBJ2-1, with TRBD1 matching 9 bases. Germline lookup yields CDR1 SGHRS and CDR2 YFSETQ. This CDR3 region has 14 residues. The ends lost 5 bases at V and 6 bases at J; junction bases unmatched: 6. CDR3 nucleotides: TGCGCCAGCAGTTTACCGGGACAGGGCAATGAGCAGTTCTTC. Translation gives CASSLPGQGNEQFF. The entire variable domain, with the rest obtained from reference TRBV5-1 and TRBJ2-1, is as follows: KAGVTQTPRYLIKTRGQQVTLSCSPISGHRSVSWYQQTPGQGLQFLFEYFSETQRNKGNFPGRFSGRQFSNSRSEMNVSTLELGDSALYLCASSLPGQGNEQFFGPGTRLTVL.

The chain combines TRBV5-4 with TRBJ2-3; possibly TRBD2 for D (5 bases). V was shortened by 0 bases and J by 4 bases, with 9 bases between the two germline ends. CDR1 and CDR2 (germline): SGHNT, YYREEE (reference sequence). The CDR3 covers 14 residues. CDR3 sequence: CASSLEGVADTQYF. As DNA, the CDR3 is TGTGCCAGCAGCTTGGAGGGAGTTGCAGATACGCAGTATTTT.

The CDR3 sequence: CASSLAVGAHEQYF. Written as DNA, the CDR3 is TGTGCCAGCAGCTTAGCCGTGGGGGCTCACGAGCAGTACTTC. The J gene is TRBJ2-7, the V gene TRBV7-9, with D possibly being TRBD1 (6 bases). CDR1 is SEHNR, CDR2 FQNEAQ, per germline (reference sequence). The CDR3 loop spans 14 amino acids. The V end was cut by 0 bases, the J end by 5 bases, with 11 bases between.

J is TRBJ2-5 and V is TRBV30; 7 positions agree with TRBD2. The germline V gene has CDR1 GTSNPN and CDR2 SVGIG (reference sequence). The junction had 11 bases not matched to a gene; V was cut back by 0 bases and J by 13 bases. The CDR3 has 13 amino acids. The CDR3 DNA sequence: TGTGCCTGGAGTGTATTGGGAGGGAATCCCGCGTACTTC. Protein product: CAWSVLGGNPAYF. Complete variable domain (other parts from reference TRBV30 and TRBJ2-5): SQTIHQWPATLVQPVGSPLSLECTVEGTSNPNLYWYRQAAGRGLQLLFYSVGIGQISSEVPQNLSASRPQDRQFILSSKKLLLSDSGFYLCAWSVLGGNPAYFGPGTRLLVL.

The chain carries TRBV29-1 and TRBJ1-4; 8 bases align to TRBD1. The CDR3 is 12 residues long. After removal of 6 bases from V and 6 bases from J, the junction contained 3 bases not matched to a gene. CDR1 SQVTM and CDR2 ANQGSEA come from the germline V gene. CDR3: CSVQGQDEKLFF. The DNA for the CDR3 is TGCAGCGTACAGGGACAGGATGAAAAACTGTTTTTT.

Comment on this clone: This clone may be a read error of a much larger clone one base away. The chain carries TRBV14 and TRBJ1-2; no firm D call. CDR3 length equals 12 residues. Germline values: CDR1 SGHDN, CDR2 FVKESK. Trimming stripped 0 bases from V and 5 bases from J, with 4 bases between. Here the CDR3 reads CASSQDRYGYTF. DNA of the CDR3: TGTGCCAGCAGCCAAGACAGATATGGCTACACCTTC.

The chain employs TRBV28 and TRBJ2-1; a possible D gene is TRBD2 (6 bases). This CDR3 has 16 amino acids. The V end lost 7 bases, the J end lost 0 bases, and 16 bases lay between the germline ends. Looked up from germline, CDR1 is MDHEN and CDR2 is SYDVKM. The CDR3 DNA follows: TGTGCCAGCATCTCGAGGGCTAGCGCCTCCTACAATGAGCAGTTCTTC. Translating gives CASISRASASYNEQFF.

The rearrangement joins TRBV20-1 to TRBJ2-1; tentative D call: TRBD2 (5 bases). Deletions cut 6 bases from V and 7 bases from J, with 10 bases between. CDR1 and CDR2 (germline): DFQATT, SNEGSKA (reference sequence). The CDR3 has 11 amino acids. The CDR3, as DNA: TGCAGTGCCAATAGCGCTAATGAGCAGTTCTTC. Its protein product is CSANSANEQFF.

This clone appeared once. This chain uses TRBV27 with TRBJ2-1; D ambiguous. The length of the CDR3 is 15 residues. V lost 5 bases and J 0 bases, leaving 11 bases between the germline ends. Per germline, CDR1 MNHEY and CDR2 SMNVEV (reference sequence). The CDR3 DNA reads TGTGCCAGCAGTCTTAATCCAAACTCCTACAATGAGCAGTTCTTC. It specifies CASSLNPNSYNEQFF.

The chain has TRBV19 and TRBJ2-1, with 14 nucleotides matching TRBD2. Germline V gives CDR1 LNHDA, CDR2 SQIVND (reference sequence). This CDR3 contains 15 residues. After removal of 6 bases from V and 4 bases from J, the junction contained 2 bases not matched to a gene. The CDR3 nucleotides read TGTGCCAGTAGATGGACTAGCGGGAGGTACAATGAGCAGTTCTTC. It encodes CASRWTSGRYNEQFF.

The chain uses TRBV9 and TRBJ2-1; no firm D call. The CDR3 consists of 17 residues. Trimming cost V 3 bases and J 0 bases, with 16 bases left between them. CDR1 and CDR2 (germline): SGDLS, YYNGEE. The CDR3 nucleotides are TGTGCCAGCAGCGCTCTTTATAGCAGGTTCTCCTACAATGAGCAGTTCTTC. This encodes CASSALYSRFSYNEQFF. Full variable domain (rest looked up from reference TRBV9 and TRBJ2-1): DSGVTQTPKHLITATGQRVTLRCSPRSGDLSVYWYQQSLDQGLQFLIQYYNGEERAKGNILERFSAQQFPDLHSELNLSSLELGDSALYFCASSALYSRFSYNEQFFGPGTRLTVL.

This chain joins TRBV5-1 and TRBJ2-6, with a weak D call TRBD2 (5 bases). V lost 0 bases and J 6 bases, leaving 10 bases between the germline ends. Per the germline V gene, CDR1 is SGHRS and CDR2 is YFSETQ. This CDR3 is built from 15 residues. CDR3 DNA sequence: TGCGCCAGCAGCTTGGGAGGGAAGGAGGCCAACGTCCTGACTTTC. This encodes CASSLGGKEANVLTF.

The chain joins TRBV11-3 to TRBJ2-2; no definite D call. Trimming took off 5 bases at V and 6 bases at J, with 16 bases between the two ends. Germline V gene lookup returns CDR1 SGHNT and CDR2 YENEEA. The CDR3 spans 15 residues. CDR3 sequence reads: CASSLSVLGSGELFF. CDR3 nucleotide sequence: TGTGCCAGCAGCCTAAGCGTATTAGGGTCCGGGGAGCTGTTTTTT.